This TCR beta chain was sequenced in a study of T cell repertoires in aging, cancer and after chemotherapy. This clonotype has only one observation. V lost 6 bases to trimming and J lost 1 base, with 12 bases between them. Germline V gene lookup returns CDR1 MNHEY and CDR2 SVGEGT. This CDR3 has 14 residues. The template was genomic DNA from peripheral blood, not RNA. Multiplex touch-down PCR with TRB-A/B primers amplified rearranged V-D-J TRB sequences. TCRdb called the multiplex PCR reads again in MiXCR, with one record for every CDR3 protein. The data hold 8,500 to 9,500 distinct CDR3 sequences, with 20% to 30% observed a single time.

The source of this sequence is a human donor with a blood cancer. The donor label of this sample is uncertain. Sequencing was done on a sample of blood. The chain has TRBV6-2 or TRBV6-3 and TRBJ1-1, with D possibly TRBD1 on 6 matching bases. The CDR3 DNA sequence: TGTGCCAGCAGCTGGGGGGGCGCGAACACTGAAGCTTTCTTT. Its translation is CASSWGGANTEAFF.